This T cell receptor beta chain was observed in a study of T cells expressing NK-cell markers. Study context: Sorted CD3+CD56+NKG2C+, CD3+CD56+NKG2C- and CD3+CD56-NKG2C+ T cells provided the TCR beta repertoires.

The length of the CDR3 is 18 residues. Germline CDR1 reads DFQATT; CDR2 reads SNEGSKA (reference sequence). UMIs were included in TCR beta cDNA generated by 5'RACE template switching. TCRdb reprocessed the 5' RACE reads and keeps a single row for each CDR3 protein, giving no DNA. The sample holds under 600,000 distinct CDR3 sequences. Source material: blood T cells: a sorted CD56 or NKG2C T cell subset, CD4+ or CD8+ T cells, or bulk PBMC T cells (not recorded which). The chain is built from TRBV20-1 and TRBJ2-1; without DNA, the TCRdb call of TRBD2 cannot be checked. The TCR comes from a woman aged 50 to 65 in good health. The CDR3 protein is CSVPLPGLLRGSYNEQFF.